These 5 T cell receptor beta chains originate from one sample sequenced in a study of STAT5B mutations in CD4+ large granular lymphocyte leukemia. Profiling relied on immunoSEQ multiplex PCR, and the TCRdb table lists in-frame clones only, not all of them. Here the sample spans tens of thousands of clones, more than 70% being singletons. Sequenced input: CD4+ T cells from blood buffy coats. Receptors were obtained from a human donor in good health.

This sequence joins TRBV28 and TRBJ2-2; no definite D call. V was clipped by 7 bases and J by 5 bases, with 8 bases between them. The CDR3 covers 12 residues. Germline V gene lookup returns CDR1 MDHEN and CDR2 SYDVKM. DNA for the CDR3: TGTGCCAGCACCAGAGAGACCGGGGAGCTGTTTTTT. Translating it yields CASTRETGELFF.

This chain uses TRBV7-9 with TRBJ2-3; no definite D call. Germline CDR1 is SEHNR and CDR2 is FQNEAQ (reference sequence). This CDR3 is built from 14 residues. With 1 base removed from V and 1 base from J, the gap between germline ends came to 6 bases. CDR3 protein: CASSLVPGTDTQYF. The CDR3 nucleotides are TGTGCCAGCAGCTTAGTCCCGGGCACAGATACGCAGTATTTT.

This clone was picked up one time. The chain employs TRBV30 and TRBJ1-2; unclear D gene. The CDR3 sequence is 13 residues long. Trimming stripped 2 bases from V and 1 base from J, with 8 bases between. CDR1 is GTSNPN, CDR2 SVGIG, per germline (reference sequence). The CDR3 sequence: CAWSPKYNYGYTF. CDR3 in DNA: TGTGCCTGGAGTCCGAAATATAACTATGGCTACACCTTC. The whole variable domain, filled in from reference TRBV30 and TRBJ1-2, reads SQTIHQWPATLVQPVGSPLSLECTVEGTSNPNLYWYRQAAGRGLQLLFYSVGIGQISSEVPQNLSASRPQDRQFILSSKKLLLSDSGFYLCAWSPKYNYGYTFGSGTRLTVV.

The chain employs TRBV5-1 and TRBJ2-1; 7 nucleotides line up with TRBD1. From germline, CDR1 is SGHRS and CDR2 YFSETQ. With V trimmed by 1 base and J by 8 bases, 15 bases remained unmatched. This CDR3 contains 17 residues. CDR3 loop: CASSLSSVAGGSDEQFF. The CDR3 DNA reads TGCGCCAGCAGCTTGAGTTCTGTGGCAGGGGGTAGCGATGAGCAGTTCTTC. Full variable domain (outside the CDR3, taken from reference TRBV5-1 and TRBJ2-1): KAGVTQTPRYLIKTRGQQVTLSCSPISGHRSVSWYQQTPGQGLQFLFEYFSETQRNKGNFPGRFSGRQFSNSRSEMNVSTLELGDSALYLCASSLSSVAGGSDEQFFGPGTRLTVL.

The chain employs TRBV5-1 and TRBJ1-2, with D possibly being TRBD1 (6 bases). V was pared by 0 bases and J by 6 bases, with 15 bases between. Germline values: CDR1 SGHRS, CDR2 YFSETQ. The CDR3 contains 15 residues. In DNA form, the CDR3 reads TGCGCCAGCAGCTTGGCCGAGGGGGAGGGGAATGGCTACACCTTC. It yields the protein CASSLAEGEGNGYTF.